The source of this T cell receptor beta chain is a study of blood T cell repertoires in COVID-19. Study context: Donors in the United States, Italy and Spain gave samples during acute or convalescent COVID-19. Nucleic acid was either cDNA or gDNA, and it came from T cells, B-cell-depleted T cells, or PBMCs.

Per the original methods: Quantification of nucleated cells was approximated via reference gene primer amplification. Repertoires were generated with immunoSEQ multiplex PCR, while TCRdb's copy carries only in-frame clones and drops some. Clonal size and the V and J genes are those of that table, whereas D and trimming came from the DNA. This sample yields about 91,000 clones, of which less than 85% are seen a single time; approximately 6.8% belongs to the top ten. Looked up from germline, CDR1 is PRHDT and CDR2 is FYEKMQ (reference sequence). The CDR3 contains 16 residues. Trimming cost V 5 bases and J 2 bases, with 19 bases left between them.

This TCR derives from a man between 65 and 85 years old with acute or convalescent COVID-19. The chain uses TRBV13 and TRBJ2-7, with D maybe TRBD2 (8 bases). The sequenced sample was peripheral blood. The CDR3 DNA is TGTGCCAGCAGCCCCGGGGGGGGACAGCATACCTACGAGCAGTACTTC. Its translation is CASSPGGGQHTYEQYF.